This entry features one TCR beta chain sequence. Brentuximab vedotin exposure varied, and every patient relapsed after autologous stem cell transplantation. The data are from a study of PD-1 blockade in classical Hodgkin lymphoma. Germline CDR1 is MNHNY and CDR2 is SVGAGI (reference sequence). This CDR3 region has 13 residues. V lost 5 bases and J lost 7; bases outside the gene matches: 4. Method: immunoSEQ multiplex PCR; TCRdb's copy keeps in-frame clones and lacks some. The sample includes 20,000 to 30,000 clones, 86% of them seen just once. This chain connects TRBV6-6 to TRBJ2-2, with 7 nucleotides matching TRBD2. The input for sequencing was peripheral blood mononuclear cells (PBMCs), taken at baseline. The clonotype comes from a human donor with classical Hodgkin lymphoma. CDR3 sequence (DNA): TGTGCCAGCAGTCGCGGACTAGGCGGGGAGCTGTTTTTT. It yields the protein CASSRGLGGELFF.